Below, one T cell receptor (beta chain) is given with its context. Its specificity is unknown. The data belong to a study of identical twins. V trimming: 3 bases; J trimming: 5 bases; junction bases outside the gene matches: 6. CDR1 is DFQATT and CDR2 is SNEGSKA in the germline V gene (reference sequence). This CDR3 region has 14 residues. A universal primer site was incorporated via template switching, and the cDNA contained unique molecular identifiers. TCRdb redid the calling of the 5' RACE reads with MiXCR, one entry per CDR3 protein. The sample shows about 810,000 distinct CDR3 sequences, over 9% of them seen only once. General study results and limits: Abundant cord blood beta clonotypes carried fewer insertions; memory repertoires showed none.

In addition, the sample was reused for a study of yellow fever vaccine responses in identical twins.

The receptor's source is a woman between 18 and 29 years old in good health. The specimen sequenced was PBMCs. The V call is TRBV20-1, the J call TRBJ2-1; 8 positions agree with TRBD1. CDR3 DNA: TGCAGTGCTAGGGGGCAGGGGGCAAACAATGAGCAGTTCTTC. Translating gives CSARGQGANNEQFF.